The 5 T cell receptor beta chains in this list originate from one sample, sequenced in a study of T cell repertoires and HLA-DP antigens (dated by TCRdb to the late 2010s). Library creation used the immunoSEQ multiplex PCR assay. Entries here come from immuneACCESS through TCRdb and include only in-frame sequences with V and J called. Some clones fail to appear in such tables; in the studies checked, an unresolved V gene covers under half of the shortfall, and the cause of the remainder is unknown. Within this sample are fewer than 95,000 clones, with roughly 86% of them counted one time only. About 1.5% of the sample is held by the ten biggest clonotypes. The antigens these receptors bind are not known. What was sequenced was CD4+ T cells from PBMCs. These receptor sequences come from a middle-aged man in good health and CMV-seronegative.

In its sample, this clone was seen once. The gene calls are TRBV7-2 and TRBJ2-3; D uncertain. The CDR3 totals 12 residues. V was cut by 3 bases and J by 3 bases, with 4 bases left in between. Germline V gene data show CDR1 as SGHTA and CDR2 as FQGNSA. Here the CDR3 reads CASSFATDTQYF. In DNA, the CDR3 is TGTGCCAGCAGCTTTGCAACAGATACGCAGTATTTT.

The CDR3 region is CASSFEGPLYGYTF. The CDR3, as DNA: TGCGCCAGCAGCTTCGAGGGTCCCCTCTATGGCTACACCTTC. The genes are TRBV5-1 and TRBJ1-2; D is unresolved. Germline assignment: CDR1 SGHRS and CDR2 YFSETQ. The V gene lost 2 bases and the J gene lost 4 bases, with 12 bases spanning the gap. The CDR3 contains 14 residues.

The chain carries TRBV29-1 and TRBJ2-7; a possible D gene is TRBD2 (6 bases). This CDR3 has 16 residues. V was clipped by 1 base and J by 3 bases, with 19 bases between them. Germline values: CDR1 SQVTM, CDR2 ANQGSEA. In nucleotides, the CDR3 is TGCAGCGTTGAAGGGGACGGCAGGGACTTCGGCTACGAGCAGTACTTC. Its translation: CSVEGDGRDFGYEQYF.

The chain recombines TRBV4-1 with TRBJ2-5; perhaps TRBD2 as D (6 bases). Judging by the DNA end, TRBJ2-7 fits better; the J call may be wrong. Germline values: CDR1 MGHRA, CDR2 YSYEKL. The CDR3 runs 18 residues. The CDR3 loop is CASSQEDKSRLDGDEQYF. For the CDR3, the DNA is TGCGCCAGCAGCCAAGAGGATAAGAGCCGACTAGACGGGGACGAGCAGTACTTC.

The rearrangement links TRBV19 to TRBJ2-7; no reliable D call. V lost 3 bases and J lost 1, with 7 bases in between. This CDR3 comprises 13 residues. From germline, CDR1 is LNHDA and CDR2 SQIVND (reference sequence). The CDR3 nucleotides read TGTGCCAGTAGTATTGGCCGGTCCTACGAGCAGTACTTC. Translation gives CASSIGRSYEQYF.